Reported below is one TCR beta chain. The V and J ends lost 0 bases and 0 bases, in that order; junction bases with no gene match: 5. The CDR3 has 16 amino acids. CDR1 is SGHRS and CDR2 is YFSETQ in the germline V gene. This entry belongs to a study of multiple sclerosis patients with progressive multifocal leukoencephalopathy. The assay was run at survey level. Assay: immunoSEQ multiplex PCR; the TCRdb copy retains only in-frame clones and omits some. The sample shows 25,000 to 35,000 clones, roughly 87% of them seen only once. Regarding time point: time of PML onset. V is TRBV5-1 and J is TRBJ1-1; 7 bases are a match to TRBD1. This sample comprised PBMCs, obtained from a patient treated with natalizumab. The TCR comes from a human donor with progressive multifocal leukoencephalopathy. The CDR3 spells CASSLGQGLMNTEAFF. The DNA for the CDR3 is TGCGCCAGCAGCTTGGGACAGGGTCTCATGAACACTGAAGCTTTCTTT.